This TCR beta chain was obtained from a study of T cells in narcolepsy. About the research overall: Patients with NT1 or NT2 and healthy control donors were enrolled.

Concerning this clone itself: The antigen is not known.

Libraries were prepared by immunoSEQ multiplex PCR; TCRdb keeps only in-frame clonotypes and omits some of them. The data show 35,000 to 40,000 clones, with over 75% seen just once and 1.5% to 2% held by the top ten. In germline, CDR1 is DFQATT, CDR2 SNEGSKA (reference sequence). Trimming shortened V by 5 bases and J by 1 base, and 5 bases separated the two germline ends. This CDR3 has 11 amino acids. General study findings and limits: Same-patient CSF and blood CD4+ T cell clonotypes included HCRT-specific and TRIB2-specific autoreactive ones.

The J gene is TRBJ1-2, the V gene TRBV20-1, with D hard to call. This TCR derives from a human donor with narcolepsy. The source material was CD45RA- memory CD4+ T cells from PBMCs. The CDR3 protein is CSAPHNYGYTF. The CDR3 DNA sequence: TGCAGTGCTCCTCATAACTATGGCTACACCTTC.